This T cell receptor beta chain appears in the sequencing data of a study of blood T cell repertoires in COVID-19. Study background: Researchers got acute and convalescent COVID-19 samples from the United States, Italy and Spain.

The length of the CDR3 is 14 residues. Germline assignment: CDR1 SNHLY and CDR2 FYNNEI. Trimming took off 6 bases at V and 0 bases at J, with 12 bases between the two ends. Data came from immunoSEQ multiplex PCR; TCRdb stores just in-frame clones and leaves some out. The table lists under 50,000 clones, 85% to 95% of them singletons. The source of this sequence is a man between 60 and 70 years old with COVID-19, enrolled during active disease. Sequencing used peripheral blood. The V and J genes are TRBV2 and TRBJ2-7, with a weak D call TRBD2 (5 bases). CDR3 in amino acids: CASRKDSSSYEQYF. CDR3 sequence (DNA): TGTGCCAGCAGGAAGGACTCCAGCTCCTACGAGCAGTACTTC.